This T cell receptor beta chain came from a study of immune characterization of retroperitoneal liposarcoma. TCRdb re-analysed the PCR reads in MiXCR, keeping a single row per CDR3 protein. The sample holds around 10,000 distinct CDR3 sequences, approximately 22% seen once. V lost 3 bases, J lost 6 bases, and 4 bases stayed unmatched. The CDR3 totals 14 residues. The V gene's germline CDR1 is ENHRY and CDR2 SYGVKD. This TCR derives from a female donor with retroperitoneal liposarcoma. The genes are TRBV10-3 and TRBJ1-5; 8 positions agree with TRBD1. The sample taken for sequencing was blood. CDR3 loop: CAISEGQGSQPQHF. CDR3 DNA sequence: TGTGCCATCAGTGAAGGACAGGGCAGTCAGCCCCAGCATTTT.